This T cell receptor beta chain stems from a study of beta chain features in type 1 diabetes. General study results and limits: Relative to healthy donors, patients appeared to have naive, central memory and Treg TCRB repertoires that were more similar. Shortening that was moderate but significant affected the TCRB CDR3s of Type 1 diabetes patients in all four CD4+ subsets.

Notes on this clone: Its antigen is undetermined. This sample also contains other DNA sequences that code for the same CDR3.

Trimming took 7 bases from V and 5 from J, leaving 12 bases between them. Germline assignment: CDR1 SQVTM and CDR2 ANQGSEA. The CDR3 runs 12 residues. The sequenced template was cDNA made from the entire isolated RNA. TCRdb's table, derived via immunoSEQ multiplex PCR, lists solely in-frame clones and lacks some. The repertoire has under 300,000 clones, roughly 17% of them found once; the top ten carry about 0.078%. Sequenced material: naive CD4+ T cells from blood. This clonotype originated in a man aged 25 to 40 with type 1 diabetes. V and J are TRBV29-1 and TRBJ1-5; weak D call: TRBD1 (5 bases). CDR3 DNA sequence: TGCAGCGCTCGCCAGGGAGATCAGCCCCAGCATTTT. Translated: CSARQGDQPQHF.